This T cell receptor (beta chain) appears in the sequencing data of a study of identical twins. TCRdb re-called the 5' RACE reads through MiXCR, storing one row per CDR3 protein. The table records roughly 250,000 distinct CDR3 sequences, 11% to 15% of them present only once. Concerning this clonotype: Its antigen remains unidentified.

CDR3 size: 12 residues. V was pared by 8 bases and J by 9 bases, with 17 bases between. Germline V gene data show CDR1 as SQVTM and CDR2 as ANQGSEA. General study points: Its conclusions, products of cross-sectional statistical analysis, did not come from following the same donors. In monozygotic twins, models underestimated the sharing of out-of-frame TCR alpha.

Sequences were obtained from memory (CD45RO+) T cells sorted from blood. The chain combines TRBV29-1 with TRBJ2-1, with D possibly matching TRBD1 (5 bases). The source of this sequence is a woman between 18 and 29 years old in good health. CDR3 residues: CSIAREIGEQFF. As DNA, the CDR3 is TGCAGCATCGCCAGGGAAATCGGTGAGCAGTTCTTC.